This is a list of T cell receptor beta chains from one sample in a study of regulatory T cells in long-lasting Graves disease. TCRdb re-called the multiplex PCR reads with MiXCR, one entry per CDR3 protein. The sample holds over 500,000 distinct CDR3 sequences, 16% seen once. In addition, the sample was reused for a study of T cells in Graves' hyperthyroidism and ophthalmopathy.

Sequences were derived from peripheral blood mononuclear cells (PBMCs), sampled at new diagnosis, from a patient treated with antithyroid drugs. These TCRs come from a woman under 40 with Graves disease. CDR3s include the opening cysteine and the closing phenylalanine or tryptophan. D genes are given only for firm matches. Some rows have no size entry. The others give once, few or many, or a class for an expanded clone.

D	size	V	J	DNA	CDR3
-	-	TRBV20-1	TRBJ2-1	TGCAGTGCTAGACGGGACCTCAAGCAGTTCTTC	CSARRDLKQFF
-	-	TRBV28	TRBJ1-5	TGTGCCAGCAGGGAAGATCCTAACAATCAGCCCCAGCATTTT	CASREDPNNQPQHF
-	-	TRBV7-2	TRBJ2-7	TGTGCCAGCAGCTTAGGATTCCGCTCCCCCTACGAGCAGTACTTC	CASSLGFRSPYEQYF
TRBD1	many	TRBV6-1	TRBJ2-2	TGTGCCAGTAGACAGGGGAACACCGGGGAGCTGTTTTTT	CASRQGNTGELFF
-	-	TRBV19	TRBJ1-5	TGTGCCAGTAGTATAGAAGGGGGAGGGATAAATCAGCCCCAGCATTTT	CASSIEGGGINQPQHF
-	few	TRBV6-1	TRBJ1-1	TGTGCCAGCAGCTCCCTGGGAAGGGTTTCCATGAACACTGAAGCTTTCTTT	CASSSLGRVSMNTEAFF
TRBD1	few	TRBV18	TRBJ2-7	TGTGCCAGCTCACCTGCAACCGGGACAGGGACTGCCGAGCAGTACTTC	CASSPATGTGTAEQYF
-	many	TRBV28	TRBJ1-2	TGTGCCAGCAGTTCCCCCAGGGGTTTCTATGGCTACACCTTC	CASSSPRGFYGYTF
TRBD1	many	TRBV24-1	TRBJ2-2	TGTGCCACCAGTGACTCCAACAGGGGATACACCGGGGAGCTGTTTTTT	CATSDSNRGYTGELFF
-	many	TRBV7-4	TRBJ2-5	TGTGCCAGCAGCCCCTGGACAGACGAAGAGACCCAGTACTTC	CASSPWTDEETQYF
TRBD1	many	TRBV6-1	TRBJ2-6	TGTGCCAGCACGAGTCACCGGACAGGCGGACCTGGGGCCAACGTCCTGACTTTC	CASTSHRTGGPGANVLTF
TRBD1	-	TRBV29-1	TRBJ1-1	TGCAGCGTTGAACAGGGGGGGGCTATGGGAGCTTTCTTT	CSVEQGGAMGAFF
TRBD1	many	TRBV5-4	TRBJ2-7	TGTGCCAGCAGCTCCCGACAGGGATACGAGCAGTACTTC	CASSSRQGYEQYF
-	many	TRBV28	TRBJ2-1	TGTGCCAGCAGTTTGCGCAGGAGCAATGAGCAGTTCTTC	CASSLRRSNEQFF
-	few	TRBV5-1	TRBJ2-3	TGCGCCAGCAGTTCGGCAGGGGGGGCCTCTAGCACAGATACGCAGTATTTT	CASSSAGGASSTDTQYF
-	-	TRBV9	TRBJ1-2	TGTGCCAGCAGCGTAGTAGTCCCCGGACAGTCTGACTACGGCTACACCTTC	CASSVVVPGQSDYGYTF
-	many	TRBV2	TRBJ1-1	TGTGCCAGCAGCTCGGAGGGGCGGGACACTGAAGCTTTCTTT	CASSSEGRDTEAFF
TRBD1	-	TRBV18	TRBJ1-2	TGTGCCAGCTCACCCACCGGACAGGTCTATGGCTACACCTTC	CASSPTGQVYGYTF
TRBD1	-	TRBV5-1	TRBJ2-7	TGCGCCAGCAAGTTGGGGGACAGGGGCTACGAGCAGTACTTC	CASKLGDRGYEQYF
-	-	TRBV12-3/TRBV12-4	TRBJ1-2	TGTGCCAGCAGCACTGGGGTGGACTATGGCTACACCTTC	CASSTGVDYGYTF
-	-	TRBV10-3	TRBJ1-4	TGTGCCATCGGAGCCGGGGGAGCAACTAATGAAAAACTGTTTTTT	CAIGAGGATNEKLFF
-	many	TRBV15	TRBJ2-7	TGTGCCACCAGCAGAGGGGACTTCAACTACGAGCAGTACTTC	CATSRGDFNYEQYF
-	many	TRBV28	TRBJ2-3	TGTGCCAGCAGTTTCAGGGTCCCAGATACGCAGTATTTT	CASSFRVPDTQYF
TRBD1	-	TRBV5-6	TRBJ1-1	TGTGCCAGCAGCTTGCGGGCTTACAGGGGGCATCTGAACACTGAAGCTTTCTTT	CASSLRAYRGHLNTEAFF
-	-	TRBV2	TRBJ2-7	TGTGCCAGCAGTAAAACCGGGACATACTACGAGCAGTACTTC	CASSKTGTYYEQYF
TRBD1	many	TRBV11-2	TRBJ1-2	TGTGCCAGCAGCTTAGATACAGGGGCTAACTATGGCTACACCTTC	CASSLDTGANYGYTF
-	many	TRBV12-3/TRBV12-4	TRBJ2-5	TGTGCCAGCAGCCATTCAAAGACCCAGTACTTC	CASSHSKTQYF
-	many	TRBV20-1	TRBJ1-4	TGCAGTGCTAGAGACCCCAGGACCGGAAGGAGCGAAAAACTGTTTTTT	CSARDPRTGRSEKLFF
TRBD2	many	TRBV12-3/TRBV12-4	TRBJ2-1	TGTGCCAGCAGTTTCAGGGTGTCAAGCGGGAGGGTCCATGAGCAGTTCTTC	CASSFRVSSGRVHEQFF
-	many	TRBV2	TRBJ1-1	TGTGCCAGTCTCAGGGAAGGCTTGAGTGAAGCTTTCTTT	CASLREGLSEAFF
-	many	TRBV27	TRBJ2-7	TGTGCCAGCGGAAAGGTACCGGGTCCCCGGGGAAACGAGCAGTACTTC	CASGKVPGPRGNEQYF
-	many	TRBV5-1	TRBJ1-3	TGCGCCAGCAGCTTGGATGGACTTATCTCTGGAAACACCATATATTTT	CASSLDGLISGNTIYF
-	many	TRBV2	TRBJ1-4	TGTGCCAGCAAGATGAGGGAGACTAATGAAAAACTGTTTTTT	CASKMRETNEKLFF
TRBD1	many	TRBV11-2	TRBJ2-3	TGTGCCAGCAGCCGACAGGGATCCACAGATACGCAGTATTTT	CASSRQGSTDTQYF
-	-	TRBV6-1	TRBJ2-7	TGTGCCAGCAGGAGGGGAGCCGAGCAGTGCTTC	CASRRGAEQCF
-	few	TRBV7-9	TRBJ2-2	TGTGCCAGCAGCTTATTGCGGCAGGATAACACCGGGGAGCTGTTTTTT	CASSLLRQDNTGELFF
-	-	TRBV15	TRBJ2-3	TGTGCCACCAGCAGAGACGGCCTCACAGATACGCAGTATTTT	CATSRDGLTDTQYF
TRBD1	many	TRBV2	TRBJ1-2	TGTGCCAGCAGTGAAGAAACAGGGGCTCCTCTTGGCTATGGCTACACCTTC	CASSEETGAPLGYGYTF
-	-	TRBV4-1	TRBJ1-1	TGCGCCAGCAGCCCACGACCCTGGGACACTGAAGCTTTCTTT	CASSPRPWDTEAFF
-	many	TRBV7-2	TRBJ2-3	TGTGCCAGCAGTGGGGACGTAGGCTTCACAGATACGCAGTATTTT	CASSGDVGFTDTQYF
-	many	TRBV7-3	TRBJ1-2	TGTGCCAGCAGCCCCTCAGGGGAACAGGACTATGGCTACACCTTC	CASSPSGEQDYGYTF
TRBD2	few	TRBV6-1	TRBJ2-7	TGTGCCAGCAGTCCCCGACTAGCGGGGGGGAGTGAGCAGTACTTC	CASSPRLAGGSEQYF
TRBD2	-	TRBV25-1	TRBJ2-2	TGTGCCAGCAGTGAAACCCGGGGGGTATACTCGAACACCGGGGAGCTGTTTTTT	CASSETRGVYSNTGELFF
-	-	TRBV30	TRBJ1-1	TGTGCCTGGAGCTCCCGTCTCAGGACTGAAGCTTTCTTT	CAWSSRLRTEAFF
-	-	TRBV30	TRBJ2-2	TGTGCCGCAAAACCAGCCGGGGAGCTGTTTTTT	CAAKPAGELFF
-	many	TRBV12-3/TRBV12-4	TRBJ2-7	TGTGCCAGCAGTTTAGACAGTTGGGACGAGCAGTACTTC	CASSLDSWDEQYF
-	many	TRBV5-1	TRBJ2-3	TGCGCCAGCAGCTTAAACACGGACCGAACAGATACGCAGTATTTT	CASSLNTDRTDTQYF